This T cell receptor (beta chain) stems from a study of T cell responses to AZD1222 COVID-19 vaccine (dated by TCRdb to about 2021). Regarding the study in general: TCR sequencing covered 230 or so trial participants: roughly 200 given two doses of AZD1222 and 26 given two doses of MenACWY control vaccine. Trial participants were enrolled into age subgroups of 18-55, 56-69 and 70-plus years, which contained about 160, 30 and 59 TCR-sequenced participants, respectively.

The CDR3 regions of human TCRbeta chains were subjected to immunosequencing. As for the authors' bioinformatics: Repertoire TCRs were checked for matches against a reference library of SARS-CoV-2-specific TCRs that had been generated using the MIRA antigen-specificity platform. Breadth meant the fraction of unique TCRs that were SARS-CoV-2-associated, whereas depth meant the fraction of total T cells that were SARS-CoV-2-associated. Using the MIRA data, every spike-specific TCR was mapped to the spike region that the TCR reacted to and assigned to either a CD4 or a CD8 class. Log10-transformed breadth and depth values were compared by one-way ANOVA with Sidak's multiple comparisons tests. TCRdb retrieved this table from immuneACCESS and kept in-frame rearrangements only. Not all clones are present; in checked studies, unresolved V genes account for under half, and no reason is known for the remainder. V and J calls and clone size are as listed in that table; D and trimming were resolved from the DNA. Recorded for this sample are more than 120,000 clones; about 86% of them occurred a single time. The top ten constitute about 5.4% of the sample.

Summary of the overall study and its limitations: Conclusions about previously exposed vaccinees are limited, since just six or seven AZD1222 recipients were seropositive for SARS-CoV-2 at baseline. No day 14 peak-response samples were available, so repertoires were characterized only after the peak T cell response. The whole spike protein was spanned by vaccine-associated CD4 TCRs, and dominant responses were seen in regions 160-218 and 743-854. Participants were mostly white British and included more females than males, and it was suggested by the authors that clonal diversity may have been underestimated. Spike-specific TCR breadth and depth rose significantly after two AZD1222 doses compared with day 0 and with MenACWY recipients. Reportedly, almost half of the unique spike-specific TCRs recognized epitopes lying outside the regions that are mutated in the B.1.351 and B.1.1.7 variants. The 56-69-year group was small, and its depth increase did not reach significance, likely because of low power.

With respect to this clone: The antigen this receptor binds is unknown. Nothing much larger sits one base from this clone, and base qualities are not available.

Trimming removed 6 bases from V and 4 bases from J; the gene matches leave 3 bases unexplained. Based on the germline V gene (reference sequence), the CDR1 and CDR2 sequences are LNHDA and SQIVND. CDR3 length: 13 amino acids, cysteine to phenylalanine. This entry keeps only the CDR3 DNA: 39 bases, framed from base 1. What this sample's time point label stands for: about 28 days (+/-7) after the second vaccine dose. Because spike-specific TCR depth and breadth did not differ between the two schedules, AZD1222 recipients who got a second dose at roughly 4 weeks were pooled with those who got a second dose at roughly 12 weeks. Vaccinee samples came from UK trials COV001 and COV002, including a single-blind randomized controlled phase 2/3 trial of AZD1222 (ChAdOx1 nCoV-19) in healthy adults. For TCRbeta chain sequencing, PBMC samples were collected from trial participants at day 0 and at day 28 after the second dose.

This sample comprised peripheral blood, obtained 28 days after the second AZD1222 dose. This sequence was found in an adult who received the AZD1222 COVID-19 vaccine. This sequence uses TRBV19 and TRBJ2-3; a stretch of 8 junction bases matches TRBD2. The CDR3 corresponds to CASSAGGPDTQYF. The DNA sequence is TGTGCCAGTAGCGCGGGGGGTCCAGATACGCAGTATTTT.